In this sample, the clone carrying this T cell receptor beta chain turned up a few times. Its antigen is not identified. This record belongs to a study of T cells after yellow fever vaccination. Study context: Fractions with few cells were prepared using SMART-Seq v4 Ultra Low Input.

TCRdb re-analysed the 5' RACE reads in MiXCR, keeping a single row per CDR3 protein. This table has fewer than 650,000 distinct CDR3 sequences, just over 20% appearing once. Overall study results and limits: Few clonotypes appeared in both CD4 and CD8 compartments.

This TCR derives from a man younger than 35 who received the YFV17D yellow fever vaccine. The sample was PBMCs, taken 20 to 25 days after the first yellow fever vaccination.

CDR3 coding DNA: TGTGCCAGCTCAGGGGACCTGACGTCCCAAGAGACCCAGTACTTC. Encoded protein: CASSGDLTSQETQYF. This chain links TRBV18 with TRBJ2-5; D possibly uses TRBD1 or TRBD2 (5 bases each). Germline V gene sequence: CDR1 KGHSH, CDR2 LQKENI. The CDR3 spans 15 residues. The V gene lost 5 bases and the J gene lost 1 base, with 14 bases spanning the gap.